This T cell receptor beta chain was recorded in a study of blood T cell repertoires in COVID-19 (TCRdb year 2020). At the level of the whole study: Samples from collaborators originated in the United States, Italy and Spain and spanned both the acute and convalescent phases of COVID-19. The material from the prospective study consisted of cDNA or gDNA derived from T cells, B-cell-depleted T cells, or PBMCs. Subjects who had been exposed to COVID-19, were actively infected with it, or had recovered from it provided the deeply sampled blood TCRbeta repertoires that made up the dataset. The repertoires were released in a freely available public database intended as a resource for research on the immune response to SARS-CoV-2. Samples were obtained from the ongoing ImmuneRACE study (first 160 participants) and from some 1,300 subjects provided by 6 global collaborators. A de-identified subject ID, COVID-19 status, age in years and sex were almost always included in the sample metadata. HLA class I and class II types, where available, came from metadata supplied by the sample provider rather than from assay-based typing. Overall study outcomes, separate from this receptor: The amount of clinical and demographic metadata varied by source and participant and was provided uncurated.

Whole blood was collected in K2EDTA tubes by collaborating institutions according to the institutions' own protocols. For TCRbeta analysis, collaborators shipped samples in one of three forms: frozen whole blood, isolated PBMCs, or DNA extracted from either of those sample types. TCRbeta CDR3 regions were amplified from genomic DNA by means of the immunoSEQ Assay, a bias-controlled multiplex PCR. The authors' pipeline ran thus. Nucleated cell counts per sample were estimated from amplification of reference gene primers within the assay. To quantify the absolute abundance of each unique TCRbeta CDR3 rearrangement, sequence reads were collapsed and filtered. Productive Simpson clonality was computed per sample as the square root of Simpson's diversity index over productive rearrangements. The table was pulled from immuneACCESS by TCRdb, which kept in-frame rearrangements only. Such tables lose some clones; where checked, under half of the loss comes from unresolved V genes, and the rest has no known cause. V, J and clone size were drawn from that table, and D and trimming were deduced from the DNA. The sample table contains more than 200,000 clones; only one count was recorded for under 90% of them. The ten most abundant clones make up 4% to 4.5% of the sample.

Comments on this clone: It has no known antigen specificity. Base qualities were left out, and no much larger clone turns up one base away.

CDR1 and CDR2 are drawn from the germline V gene: SGHAT, FQNNGV. V is cut back by 5 bases and J by 6 bases, with 6 bases in the junction unmatched. The CDR3 measures 15 amino acids from cysteine to phenylalanine. Solely the CDR3 DNA is kept, with 45 bases framed from the first base. The source of this sequence is a man in his 60s with acute or convalescent COVID-19. The material sequenced was peripheral blood. The rearranged chain carries TRBV11-2 and TRBJ2-1; 11 of the junction bases match TRBD2. The nucleotides are TGTGCCAGCAGCCGTAGCGGGGGGGCCTCCAATGAGCAGTTCTTC. This translates into CASSRSGGASNEQFF. Extended through the reference TRBV11-2 and TRBJ2-1 proteins, this CDR3 yields the full variable domain: EAGVAQSPRYKIIEKRQSVAFWCNPISGHATLYWYQQILGQGPKLLIQFQNNGVVDDSQLPKDRFSAERLKGVDSTLKIQPAKLEDSAVYLCASSRSGGASNEQFFGPGTRLTVL.